Listed below are T cell receptor beta chains from one sample, sequenced in a study of blood T cells in healthy people across ages. TCRdb re-derived calls from the 5' RACE reads in MiXCR, one entry per CDR3 protein. Among hundreds of thousands of distinct CDR3 sequences listed, approximately 59% were seen once. Sequenced: blood. All receptors derive from a man in his 60s in good health. CDR3s include the opening cysteine and the closing phenylalanine or tryptophan. The D gene is left open where the match is weak. Clone size is stated in some rows and not others, as once, few, many or a class when expanded.

j_call clone_size d_call v_call cdr3_aa cdr3_nt
TRBJ2-4 - - TRBV18 CASSPRDGLGEQYF TGTGCCAGCTCACCCAGGGACGGTCTCGGGGAGCAGTACTTC
TRBJ2-5 - - TRBV15 CATSRGSSGAGETQYF TGTGCCACCAGCAGAGGATCATCAGGGGCGGGGGAGACCCAGTACTTC
TRBJ2-7 - - TRBV5-1 CASSLGNRVTYEQYF TGCGCCAGCAGCTTGGGGAACAGGGTTACCTACGAGCAGTACTTC
TRBJ2-4 - TRBD1 TRBV6-1 CASSTYRDRGNRNIQYF TGTGCCAGCAGTACCTACCGGGACAGGGGAAATAGAAACATTCAGTACTTC
TRBJ2-1 - TRBD2 TRBV3-1 CASSRSEAGGSYNEQFF TGTGCCAGCAGCCGCAGCGAGGCGGGGGGTTCCTACAATGAGCAGTTCTTC
TRBJ2-1 few - TRBV3-1 CASSQAMEQFF TGTGCCAGCAGCCAAGCGATGGAGCAGTTCTTC
TRBJ2-5 - - TRBV9 CASRTCSQGGETQYF TGTGCCAGCCGAACATGCAGTCAAGGGGGAGAGACCCAGTACTTC
TRBJ1-2 few - TRBV2 CASSERTDGYTF TGTGCCAGCAGTGAGAGGACAGATGGCTACACCTTC
TRBJ1-5 few - TRBV27 CASSQSRAYQPQHF TGTGCCAGCAGCCAGTCCAGGGCGTATCAGCCCCAGCATTTT
TRBJ2-3 - TRBD2 TRBV6-2/TRBV6-3 CASRPAGDTDTQYF TGTGCCAGCAGACCAGCGGGAGACACAGATACGCAGTATTTT
TRBJ2-1 few - TRBV18 CASSPAWDNEQFF TGTGCCAGCTCACCCGCGTGGGACAATGAGCAGTTCTTC
TRBJ2-3 - - TRBV2 CASRKGDVTDTQYF TGTGCCAGCAGGAAGGGGGATGTCACAGATACGCAGTATTTT
TRBJ2-1 - - TRBV29-1 CSVDFQINEQFF TGCAGCGTTGACTTCCAGATAAATGAGCAGTTCTTC
TRBJ2-6 once TRBD2 TRBV4-1 CASSQEFLAGGMGANVLTF TGCGCCAGCAGCCAAGAGTTCCTAGCGGGGGGTATGGGGGCCAACGTCCTGACTTTC
TRBJ1-1 few - TRBV20-1 CSARAMGVGTEAFF TGCAGTGCTAGAGCAATGGGGGTAGGGACTGAAGCTTTCTTT
TRBJ2-7 - TRBD1 TRBV6-1 CASSDVDRDEQYF TGTGCCAGCAGTGATGTCGACAGGGACGAGCAGTACTTC
TRBJ1-4 - - TRBV3-1 CASSPSPGEVDEKLFF TGTGCCAGCAGCCCCTCTCCAGGGGAGGTGGATGAAAAACTGTTTTTT
TRBJ2-1 - - TRBV20-1 CSARGGPLEQFF TGCAGTGCTAGAGGTGGGCCCCTAGAGCAGTTCTTC
TRBJ2-3 few TRBD2 TRBV7-2 CASNIPTSGGDTQYF TGTGCCAGCAACATTCCGACTAGCGGTGGAGATACGCAGTATTTT
TRBJ2-3 - TRBD2 TRBV29-1 CSGHRGGTDTQYF TGCAGCGGGCACCGGGGGGGCACAGATACGCAGTATTTT
TRBJ2-5 - - TRBV29-1 CSVGGQTSRETQYF TGCAGCGTTGGCGGACAGACCTCCAGAGAGACCCAGTACTTC
TRBJ1-5 - - TRBV20-1 CSAIRAVYSNQPQHF TGCAGTGCTATAAGGGCAGTTTATAGCAATCAGCCCCAGCATTTT